These T cell receptor beta chains were read from a single sample in a study of breast tumors, draining lymph nodes, adjacent tissues. TCRdb reanalysed the multiplex PCR reads using MiXCR and keeps one entry per CDR3 protein. Of nearly 200,000 distinct CDR3 sequences in the sample, around 33% were seen once. Sequenced sample: axillary lymph node tissue. These receptor sequences come from a female donor with breast cancer. Some clones in this sample may be carry-over from other donors' samples. Each CDR3 is given with its conserved first and last residue. D genes are given only for firm matches. Part of the rows lack a size; the others show once, few, many or a class for expanded clones.

clone size: many; V gene: TRBV20-1; J gene: TRBJ2-1; D gene: .; CDR3 protein: CSARVHNEQFF; CDR3 DNA: TGCAGTGCTAGAGTCCACAATGAGCAGTTCTTC
clone size: many; V gene: TRBV7-3; J gene: TRBJ2-2; D gene: .; CDR3 protein: CASSLQATGELFF; CDR3 DNA: TGTGCCAGCAGCTTACAAGCAACCGGGGAGCTGTTTTTT
clone size: many; V gene: TRBV6-5; J gene: TRBJ2-7; D gene: .; CDR3 protein: CASSSGYNEQYF; CDR3 DNA: TGTGCCAGCAGTTCCGGATACAACGAGCAGTACTTC
clone size: many; V gene: TRBV5-6; J gene: TRBJ1-3; D gene: .; CDR3 protein: CASSRYSRSGNTIYF; CDR3 DNA: TGTGCCAGCAGCCGTTACAGCAGATCTGGAAACACCATATATTTT
clone size: many; V gene: TRBV6-1; J gene: TRBJ2-6; D gene: .; CDR3 protein: CASSEQVGANVLTF; CDR3 DNA: TGTGCCAGCAGTGAACAGGTTGGGGCCAACGTCCTGACTTTC
clone size: many; V gene: TRBV9; J gene: TRBJ2-3; D gene: .; CDR3 protein: CASSGGGTTRSTDTQYF; CDR3 DNA: TGTGCCAGCAGCGGTGGGGGGACGACAAGAAGCACAGATACGCAGTATTTT
clone size: many; V gene: TRBV9; J gene: TRBJ2-1; D gene: .; CDR3 protein: CASSATGLPNNEQFF; CDR3 DNA: TGTGCCAGCAGCGCCACGGGACTCCCCAACAATGAGCAGTTCTTC
clone size: many; V gene: TRBV12-3/TRBV12-4; J gene: TRBJ2-7; D gene: .; CDR3 protein: CASSLAGVLNEQYF; CDR3 DNA: TGTGCCAGCAGTTTAGCGGGAGTATTGAACGAGCAGTACTTC
clone size: many; V gene: TRBV4-1; J gene: TRBJ2-7; D gene: .; CDR3 protein: CASSQGGGFYEQYF; CDR3 DNA: TGCGCCAGCAGCCAAGGAGGGGGGTTCTACGAGCAGTACTTC
clone size: many; V gene: TRBV19; J gene: TRBJ1-4; D gene: .; CDR3 protein: CASSIGAGANEKLFF; CDR3 DNA: TGTGCCAGTAGTATTGGGGCAGGGGCGAATGAAAAACTGTTTTTT
clone size: many; V gene: TRBV4-3; J gene: TRBJ2-4; D gene: TRBD1; CDR3 protein: CASSQGAGTGKNIQYF; CDR3 DNA: TGCGCCAGCAGCCAAGGGGCGGGGACAGGCAAAAACATTCAGTACTTC
clone size: many; V gene: TRBV6-2/TRBV6-3; J gene: TRBJ1-5; D gene: .; CDR3 protein: CASSTINQPQHF; CDR3 DNA: TGTGCCAGCAGTACCATTAATCAGCCCCAGCATTTT
clone size: .; V gene: TRBV7-8; J gene: TRBJ1-1; D gene: .; CDR3 protein: CASSPIWGDAEAFF; CDR3 DNA: TGTGCCAGCAGCCCCATTTGGGGGGACGCTGAAGCTTTCTTT
clone size: .; V gene: TRBV7-8; J gene: TRBJ2-5; D gene: TRBD2; CDR3 protein: CAGGLGFGRALKTQYF; CDR3 DNA: TGTGCCGGCGGCTTGGGGTTCGGGAGGGCCTTAAAGACCCAGTACTTC
clone size: many; V gene: TRBV7-2; J gene: TRBJ2-6; D gene: .; CDR3 protein: CASSLGGGANVLTF; CDR3 DNA: TGTGCCAGCAGCTTAGGGGGTGGGGCCAACGTCCTGACTTTC
clone size: many; V gene: TRBV6-1; J gene: TRBJ1-3; D gene: .; CDR3 protein: CASGGYTLGNTIYF; CDR3 DNA: TGTGCCAGCGGTGGATATACACTCGGAAACACCATATATTTT
clone size: many; V gene: TRBV5-1; J gene: TRBJ2-3; D gene: TRBD2; CDR3 protein: CASSQGLAGDVDTQYF; CDR3 DNA: TGCGCCAGCAGCCAAGGACTAGCGGGAGATGTAGATACGCAGTATTTT
clone size: few; V gene: TRBV10-1; J gene: TRBJ1-2; D gene: TRBD1; CDR3 protein: CASSKGTGYGYTF; CDR3 DNA: TGCGCCAGCAGCAAAGGGACAGGCTATGGCTACACCTTC
clone size: many; V gene: TRBV6-5; J gene: TRBJ2-2; D gene: TRBD2; CDR3 protein: CASGGGTHTGELFF; CDR3 DNA: TGTGCCAGCGGGGGAGGGACCCACACCGGGGAGCTGTTTTTT
clone size: many; V gene: TRBV7-6; J gene: TRBJ2-2; D gene: .; CDR3 protein: CASSSRFTGELFF; CDR3 DNA: TGTGCCAGCAGCTCTCGGTTCACCGGGGAGCTGTTTTTT
clone size: few; V gene: TRBV6-6; J gene: TRBJ2-7; D gene: TRBD2; CDR3 protein: CASSRGGGPAEQYF; CDR3 DNA: TGTGCCAGCAGTCGGGGGGGGGGCCCCGCCGAGCAGTACTTC
clone size: .; V gene: TRBV15; J gene: TRBJ1-5; D gene: .; CDR3 protein: CATSRQTSNQPQHF; CDR3 DNA: TGTGCCACCAGTCGACAGACTAGCAATCAGCCCCAGCATTTT
clone size: .; V gene: TRBV30; J gene: TRBJ2-4; D gene: TRBD1; CDR3 protein: CAWSLTGGENIQYF; CDR3 DNA: TGTGCCTGGAGTCTTACAGGGGGCGAAAACATTCAGTACTTC
clone size: .; V gene: TRBV30; J gene: TRBJ2-5; D gene: TRBD1; CDR3 protein: CAWSATGGSQETQYF; CDR3 DNA: TGTGCCTGGAGCGCGACAGGGGGCAGCCAAGAGACCCAGTACTTC
clone size: few; V gene: TRBV6-1; J gene: TRBJ1-1; D gene: .; CDR3 protein: CASGFAEAFF; CDR3 DNA: TGTGCCAGTGGGTTTGCTGAAGCTTTCTTT
clone size: many; V gene: TRBV19; J gene: TRBJ2-1; D gene: TRBD2; CDR3 protein: CASSIGVLRGREADNEQFF; CDR3 DNA: TGTGCCAGTAGTATAGGTGTCCTGAGAGGGCGGGAGGCAGACAATGAGCAGTTCTTC
clone size: .; V gene: TRBV18; J gene: TRBJ1-1; D gene: .; CDR3 protein: CASSPFPRQNTEAFF; CDR3 DNA: TGTGCCAGCTCACCCTTCCCCCGACAGAACACTGAAGCTTTCTTT
clone size: many; V gene: TRBV29-1; J gene: TRBJ2-3; D gene: .; CDR3 protein: CSILGGGTDTQYF; CDR3 DNA: TGCAGCATTCTCGGGGGCGGCACAGATACGCAGTATTTT
clone size: many; V gene: TRBV6-1; J gene: TRBJ2-7; D gene: TRBD1; CDR3 protein: CASRGQGADEQYF; CDR3 DNA: TGTGCCAGCAGGGGACAGGGGGCGGACGAGCAGTACTTC
clone size: .; V gene: TRBV9; J gene: TRBJ1-2; D gene: TRBD1; CDR3 protein: CASSARDRAGYTF; CDR3 DNA: TGTGCCAGCAGCGCCCGGGACAGGGCAGGCTACACCTTC
clone size: .; V gene: TRBV24-1; J gene: TRBJ2-1; D gene: TRBD2; CDR3 protein: CAAGTSGRAPNEQFF; CDR3 DNA: TGTGCCGCCGGGACTAGCGGGAGGGCCCCCAATGAGCAGTTCTTC
clone size: once; V gene: TRBV7-3; J gene: TRBJ2-2; D gene: TRBD2; CDR3 protein: CASSPTSANTGELFF; CDR3 DNA: TGTGCCAGCAGCCCGACTAGCGCGAACACCGGGGAGCTGTTTTTT
clone size: many; V gene: TRBV18; J gene: TRBJ1-5; D gene: .; CDR3 protein: CASSRQGRGNQPQHF; CDR3 DNA: TGTGCCAGCTCACGGCAGGGGCGAGGCAATCAGCCCCAGCATTTT
clone size: .; V gene: TRBV7-3; J gene: TRBJ1-5; D gene: TRBD1; CDR3 protein: CASSSWTGISNQPQHF; CDR3 DNA: TGTGCCAGCAGCTCGTGGACAGGGATTAGCAATCAGCCCCAGCATTTT
clone size: few; V gene: TRBV28; J gene: TRBJ2-7; D gene: .; CDR3 protein: CASSRGPTPGYEQYF; CDR3 DNA: TGTGCCAGCAGTAGGGGACCCACGCCCGGTTACGAGCAGTACTTC
clone size: many; V gene: TRBV5-1; J gene: TRBJ2-7; D gene: TRBD2; CDR3 protein: CASRDGRGSGEQYF; CDR3 DNA: TGCGCCAGCAGGGACGGGAGGGGTTCGGGCGAGCAGTACTTC
clone size: many; V gene: TRBV20-1; J gene: TRBJ2-1; D gene: TRBD2; CDR3 protein: CSARDQRTSSTDEQFF; CDR3 DNA: TGCAGTGCTAGAGATCAGCGGACTAGTTCTACGGATGAGCAGTTCTTC
clone size: many; V gene: TRBV6-6; J gene: TRBJ1-2; D gene: .; CDR3 protein: CASKEGQIGYTF; CDR3 DNA: TGTGCCAGCAAAGAGGGGCAGATTGGCTACACCTTC
clone size: many; V gene: TRBV5-8; J gene: TRBJ2-7; D gene: TRBD2; CDR3 protein: CASSLATGGGFEQYF; CDR3 DNA: TGTGCCAGCAGCTTGGCCACGGGAGGAGGGTTCGAGCAGTACTTC